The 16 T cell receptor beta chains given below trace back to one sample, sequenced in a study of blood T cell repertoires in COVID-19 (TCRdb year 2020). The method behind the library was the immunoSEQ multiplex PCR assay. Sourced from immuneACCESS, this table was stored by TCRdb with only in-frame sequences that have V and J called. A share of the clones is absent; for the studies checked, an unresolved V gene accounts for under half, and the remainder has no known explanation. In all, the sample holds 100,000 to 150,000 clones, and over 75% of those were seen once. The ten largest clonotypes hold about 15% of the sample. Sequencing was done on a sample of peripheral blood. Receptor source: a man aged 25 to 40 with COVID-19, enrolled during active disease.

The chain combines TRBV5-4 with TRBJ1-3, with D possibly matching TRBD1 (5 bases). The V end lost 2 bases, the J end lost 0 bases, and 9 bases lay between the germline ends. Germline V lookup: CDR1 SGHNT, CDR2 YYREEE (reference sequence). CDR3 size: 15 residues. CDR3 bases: TGTGCCAGCAGCTTCGGGGGTAACTCTGGAAACACCATATATTTT. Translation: CASSFGGNSGNTIYF.

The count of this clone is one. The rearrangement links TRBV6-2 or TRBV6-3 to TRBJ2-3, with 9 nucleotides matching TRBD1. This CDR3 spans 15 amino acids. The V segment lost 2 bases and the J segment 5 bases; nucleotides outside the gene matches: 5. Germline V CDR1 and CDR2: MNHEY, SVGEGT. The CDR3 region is CASSYPGTGRDTQYF. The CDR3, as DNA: TGTGCCAGCAGTTACCCAGGGACAGGGAGAGATACGCAGTATTTT.

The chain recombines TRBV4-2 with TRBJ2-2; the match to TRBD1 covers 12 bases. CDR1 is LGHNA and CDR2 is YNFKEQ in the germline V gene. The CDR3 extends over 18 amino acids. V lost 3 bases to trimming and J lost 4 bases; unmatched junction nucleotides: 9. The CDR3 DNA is TGTGCCAGCAGCCAGGGACAGGGGGCGCTTTCAGGCACCGGGGAGCTGTTTTTT. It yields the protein CASSQGQGALSGTGELFF.

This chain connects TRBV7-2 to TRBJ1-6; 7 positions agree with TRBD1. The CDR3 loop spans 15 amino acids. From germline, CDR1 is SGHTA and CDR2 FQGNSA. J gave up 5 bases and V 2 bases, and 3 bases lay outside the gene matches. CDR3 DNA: TGTGCCAGCAGCTTACCGACAGGGAATAATTCACCCCTCCACTTT. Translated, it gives CASSLPTGNNSPLHF.

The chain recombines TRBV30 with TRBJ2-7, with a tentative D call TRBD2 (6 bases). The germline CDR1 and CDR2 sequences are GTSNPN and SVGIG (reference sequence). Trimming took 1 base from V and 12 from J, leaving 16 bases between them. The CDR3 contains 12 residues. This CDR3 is CAWSAYGGTLYF. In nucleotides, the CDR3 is TGTGCCTGGAGTGCGTACGGAGGGACCCTGTACTTC.

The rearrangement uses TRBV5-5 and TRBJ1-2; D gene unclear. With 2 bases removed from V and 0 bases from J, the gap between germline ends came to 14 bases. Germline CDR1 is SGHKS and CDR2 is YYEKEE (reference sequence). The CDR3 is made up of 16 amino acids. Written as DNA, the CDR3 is TGTGCCAGCAGCTTTGGCCGGGAGAGAGCTAACTATGGCTACACCTTC. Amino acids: CASSFGRERANYGYTF.

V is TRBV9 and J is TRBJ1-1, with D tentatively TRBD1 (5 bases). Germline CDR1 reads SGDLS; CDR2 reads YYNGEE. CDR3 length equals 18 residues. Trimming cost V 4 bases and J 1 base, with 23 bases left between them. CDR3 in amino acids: CASSPYGAGLPRNTEAFF. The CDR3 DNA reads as TGTGCCAGCAGCCCTTACGGCGCAGGGCTCCCGCGGAACACTGAAGCTTTCTTT.

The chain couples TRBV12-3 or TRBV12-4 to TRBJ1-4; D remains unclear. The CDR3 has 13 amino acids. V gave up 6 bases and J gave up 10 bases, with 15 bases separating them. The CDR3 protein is CASRLNAGGKLFF. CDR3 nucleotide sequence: TGTGCCAGCAGACTTAACGCGGGAGGAAAACTGTTTTTT.

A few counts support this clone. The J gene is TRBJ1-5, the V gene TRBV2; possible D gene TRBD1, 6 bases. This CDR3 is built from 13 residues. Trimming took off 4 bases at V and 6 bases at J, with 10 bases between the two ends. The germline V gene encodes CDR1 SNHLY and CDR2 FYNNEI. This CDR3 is CASSAGVGQPQHF. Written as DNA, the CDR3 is TGTGCCAGCAGTGCAGGGGTCGGTCAGCCCCAGCATTTT. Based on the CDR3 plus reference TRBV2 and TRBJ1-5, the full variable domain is EPEVTQTPSHQVTQMGQEVILRCVPISNHLYFYWYRQILGQKVEFLVSFYNNEISEKSEIFDDQFSVERPDGSNFTLKIRSTKLEDSAMYFCASSAGVGQPQHFGDGTRLSIL.

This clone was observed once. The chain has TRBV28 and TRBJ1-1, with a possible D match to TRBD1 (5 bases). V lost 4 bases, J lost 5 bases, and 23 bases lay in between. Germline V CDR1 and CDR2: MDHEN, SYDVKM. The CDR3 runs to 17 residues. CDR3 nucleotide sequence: TGTGCCAGCAGTTCCCCGGCAGGGCGGGCCGGGGGGACTGAAGCTTTCTTT. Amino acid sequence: CASSSPAGRAGGTEAFF.

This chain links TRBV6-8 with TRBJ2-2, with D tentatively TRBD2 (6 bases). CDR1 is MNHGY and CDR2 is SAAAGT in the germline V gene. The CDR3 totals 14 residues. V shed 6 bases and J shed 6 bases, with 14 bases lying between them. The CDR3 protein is CASSLEGQAGELFF. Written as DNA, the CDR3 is TGTGCCAGCAGCCTGGAGGGCCAGGCCGGGGAGCTGTTTTTT.

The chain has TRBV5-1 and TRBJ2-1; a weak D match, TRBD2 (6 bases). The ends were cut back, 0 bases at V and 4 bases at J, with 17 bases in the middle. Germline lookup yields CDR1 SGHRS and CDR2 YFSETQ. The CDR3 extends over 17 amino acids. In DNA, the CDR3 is TGCGCCAGCAGCTTGGGAGGCACTAGCCGAATTTACAATGAGCAGTTCTTC. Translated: CASSLGGTSRIYNEQFF.

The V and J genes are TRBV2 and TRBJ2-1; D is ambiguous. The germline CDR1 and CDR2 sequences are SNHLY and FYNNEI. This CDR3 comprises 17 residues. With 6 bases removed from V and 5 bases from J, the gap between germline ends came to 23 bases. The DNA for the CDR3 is TGTGCCAGCAGCTTTAACATACGTTCCACCCCAAACAATGAGCAGTTCTTC. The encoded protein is CASSFNIRSTPNNEQFF.

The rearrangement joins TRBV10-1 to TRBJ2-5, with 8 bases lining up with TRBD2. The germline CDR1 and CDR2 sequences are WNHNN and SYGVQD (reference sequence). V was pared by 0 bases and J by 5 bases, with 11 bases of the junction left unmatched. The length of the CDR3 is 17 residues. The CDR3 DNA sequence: TGCGCCAGCAGTGAGTCCACCCGGCGGGGGGTGATGGAGACCCAGTACTTC. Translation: CASSESTRRGVMETQYF.

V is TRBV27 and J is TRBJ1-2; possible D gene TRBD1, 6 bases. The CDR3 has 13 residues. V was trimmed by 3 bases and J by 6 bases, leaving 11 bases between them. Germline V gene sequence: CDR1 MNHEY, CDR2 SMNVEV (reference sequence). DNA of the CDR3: TGTGCCAGCAGTTTGGACAGATGGAATGGCTACACCTTC. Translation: CASSLDRWNGYTF.

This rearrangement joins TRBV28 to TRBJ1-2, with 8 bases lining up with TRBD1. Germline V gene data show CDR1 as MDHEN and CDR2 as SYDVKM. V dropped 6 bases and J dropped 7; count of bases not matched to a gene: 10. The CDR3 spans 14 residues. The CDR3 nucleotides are TGTGCCAGCAGAACTACAGGGGGAGTTAGTGGCTACACCTTC. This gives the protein CASRTTGGVSGYTF.